Each of the 32 T cell receptor beta chains below was sequenced from the same sample in a study of blood T cells in healthy people across ages. The authors ran a second PCR of roughly 6 to 12 cycles using a sample-barcoded 5' primer and a J-beta primer mix. TCRdb re-called the 5' RACE reads with MiXCR, one entry per CDR3 protein. The sample carries roughly 2 million distinct CDR3 sequences, about 50% recorded once. The sample was blood. These receptors were taken from a woman in her forties in good health.

V gene TRBV7-2 combines with J gene TRBJ2-5; weak D call: TRBD1 (5 bases). Trimming took 4 bases from V and 1 from J, leaving 10 bases between them. Germline V gene data show CDR1 as SGHTA and CDR2 as FQGNSA. This CDR3 is built from 14 residues. The CDR3 sequence is CASSSYRSQETQYF. CDR3 nucleotides: TGTGCCAGCAGCTCCTACAGGAGCCAAGAGACCCAGTACTTC.

CDR3 loop: CASRFLGQNNSPLHF. CDR3 bases: TGTGCCAGCAGATTCCTCGGACAGAATAATTCACCCCTCCACTTT. The V and J genes are TRBV7-9 and TRBJ1-6, with D possibly matching TRBD1 (6 bases). Looked up from germline, CDR1 is SEHNR and CDR2 is FQNEAQ (reference sequence). Deletions cut 6 bases from V and 5 bases from J, with 14 bases between. CDR3 length: 15 residues.

This clonotype showed up just once. The V gene is TRBV20-1, the J gene TRBJ1-2; 8 nucleotides match TRBD1. The J segment lost 4 bases and the V segment lost 0 bases, leaving 7 bases of the junction unmatched. This CDR3 is built from 15 residues. CDR1 and CDR2 from the germline V gene are DFQATT and SNEGSKA (reference sequence). The CDR3 protein is CSARDGAGTGYGYTF. Here the CDR3 DNA reads TGCAGTGCTAGAGATGGGGCCGGGACAGGCTATGGCTACACCTTC.

This clonotype appeared once. V is TRBV6-5 and J is TRBJ2-1, with D perhaps TRBD2 (6 bases). The V gene's germline CDR1 is MNHEY and CDR2 SVGAGI. The CDR3 is made up of 15 amino acids. V lost 5 bases, J lost 10 bases, and 21 bases lay in between. The CDR3 loop is CASSPGRAGVREQFF. Here the CDR3 DNA reads TGTGCCAGCAGTCCAGGACGAGCGGGTGTGCGCGAGCAGTTCTTC.

CDR3 sequence (DNA): TGTGCCAGCGGGGGGGCGGGCCTCGAAAAACTGTTTTTT. It specifies CASGGAGLEKLFF. The chain uses TRBV7-9 and TRBJ1-4; weak D call: TRBD1 (6 bases). From germline, CDR1 is SEHNR and CDR2 FQNEAQ (reference sequence). Trimming shortened V by 8 bases and J by 8 bases, and 15 bases separated the two germline ends. CDR3 length equals 13 residues.

V gene TRBV7-2 combines with J gene TRBJ1-2; TRBD1 agrees at 8 bases. The CDR3 has 15 residues. The germline V gene has CDR1 SGHTA and CDR2 FQGNSA. J was trimmed by 5 bases and V by 4 bases; bases with no gene match: 9. CDR3: CASSSQTGTGYGYTF. The CDR3 nucleotides are TGTGCCAGCAGCTCCCAAACCGGGACAGGATATGGCTACACCTTC. The full variable domain, rest sourced from reference TRBV7-2 and TRBJ1-2, is GAGVSQSPSNKVTEKGKDVELRCDPISGHTALYWYRQSLGQGLEFLIYFQGNSAPDKSGLPSDRFSAERTGGSVSTLTIQRTQQEDSAVYLCASSSQTGTGYGYTFGSGTRLTVV.

This chain links TRBV3-1 with TRBJ2-3; D unresolved. There are 16 residues in the CDR3. V was shortened by 0 bases and J by 0 bases, with 10 bases between the two germline ends. The V gene's germline CDR1 is LGHDT and CDR2 YNNKEL (reference sequence). CDR3 residues: CASSQDGPDSTDTQYF. The CDR3 DNA sequence: TGTGCCAGCAGCCAAGATGGGCCGGACAGCACAGATACGCAGTATTTT.

The chain couples TRBV11-2 to TRBJ2-7; D gene uncertain. The CDR3 consists of 12 residues. Trimming removed 5 bases from V and 5 bases from J, with 10 bases in between. The germline V gene encodes CDR1 SGHAT and CDR2 FQNNGV. For the CDR3, the DNA is TGTGCCAGCAGCCACGATACCGACGAGCAGTACTTC. Encoded protein: CASSHDTDEQYF.

This clonotype was counted between two and nine times. This chain joins TRBV7-9 and TRBJ2-7; TRBD1 agrees at 7 bases. CDR3 length: 17 residues. Germline V gene lookup returns CDR1 SEHNR and CDR2 FQNEAQ (reference sequence). J was trimmed by 4 bases and V by 5 bases; bases with no gene match: 17. The CDR3 loop reads CASSPTGRGGMEYEQYF. The CDR3 coding sequence is TGTGCCAGCAGCCCGACAGGGAGAGGGGGAATGGAATACGAGCAGTACTTC.

V gene TRBV20-1 combines with J gene TRBJ2-1, with TRBD2 matching over 13 bases. Trimming took 8 bases from V and 7 from J; bases not matched to a gene: 11. This CDR3 is 15 amino acids long. Germline V lookup: CDR1 DFQATT, CDR2 SNEGSKA (reference sequence). CDR3 loop: CSPNLAGLAGNEQFF. As DNA, the CDR3 is TGCAGTCCCAATCTTGCGGGACTAGCGGGGAATGAGCAGTTCTTC.

The gene calls are TRBV11-1 and TRBJ2-2; 9 bases align to TRBD1. The CDR3 spans 16 residues. Germline CDR1 is SGHAT and CDR2 is FQDESV (reference sequence). Losses at the gene ends were 6 bases for V and 5 bases for J; bases not matched to a gene: 10. CDR3 protein: CASSRHRGRGTGELFF. The CDR3 region has the DNA TGTGCCAGCAGTCGTCACAGGGGGCGAGGTACCGGGGAGCTGTTTTTT.

This clonotype has only a few counts. The rearrangement joins TRBV6-5 to TRBJ1-3; TRBD1 matches at 7 bases. The V gene's germline CDR1 is MNHEY and CDR2 SVGAGI. The CDR3 has 15 residues. After removal of 5 bases from V and 0 bases from J, the junction contained 4 bases not matched to a gene. The CDR3 nucleotides are TGTGCCAGCAGTAGGGACAGAGACTCTGGAAACACCATATATTTT. Its protein is CASSRDRDSGNTIYF.

Comment on this clonotype: A single base separates this from a much larger clone, so it may be a read error. The V call is TRBV6-6, the J call TRBJ2-5; D gene ambiguous. Germline V lookup: CDR1 MNHNY, CDR2 SVGAGI (reference sequence). CDR3 length: 12 amino acids. CDR3 bases: TGTGCCAGCAGTTACGTTAGAGAGACCCTGTACTTC. Amino acid sequence: CASSYVRETLYF.

This clonotype has a handful of counts. The CDR3 DNA follows: TGTGCCAGCAGCGAGTGGGGGGGCGAGGAGACCCAGTACTTC. It is translated as CASSEWGGEETQYF. The chain combines TRBV6-5 with TRBJ2-5; a possible D gene is TRBD2 (7 bases). Germline assignment: CDR1 MNHEY and CDR2 SVGAGI. The CDR3 runs 14 residues. With 6 bases removed from V and 5 bases from J, the gap between germline ends came to 16 bases.

The chain is built from TRBV3-1 and TRBJ1-2; 9 bases agree with TRBD1. J lost 10 bases, V lost 7 bases, and 10 bases had no gene match. The length of the CDR3 is 13 residues. Germline loops: CDR1 LGHDT, CDR2 YNNKEL (reference sequence). The CDR3, as DNA: TGTGCCAGCACCTGGGCGACAGGGGGTTCCTACACCTTC. Translating gives CASTWATGGSYTF.

J is TRBJ1-4 and V is TRBV28; 12 bases fit TRBD1. V was pared by 4 bases and J by 7 bases, with 4 bases of the junction left unmatched. This CDR3 region has 15 residues. CDR1 and CDR2 (germline): MDHEN, SYDVKM. In DNA, the CDR3 is TGTGCCAGCAGTTCCCGGGGACAGGGGGCTGAAAAACTGTTTTTT. This codes for CASSSRGQGAEKLFF.

In regard to this clonotype: Being one base from a much bigger clone, this may be a read error. V and J are TRBV4-1 and TRBJ2-7, with 8 nucleotides matching TRBD1. V lost 4 bases, J lost 6 bases, and 8 bases stayed unmatched. This CDR3 comprises 14 residues. Germline assignment: CDR1 MGHRA and CDR2 YSYEKL. The CDR3 DNA is TGCGCCAGCAGCCCCACTCGGGACAGGAGCGAGCAGTACTTC. This encodes CASSPTRDRSEQYF.

The chain is built from TRBV7-9 and TRBJ2-1, with a possible D match to TRBD1 (7 bases). V shed 6 bases and J shed 7 bases, with 19 bases lying between them. The length of the CDR3 is 15 residues. CDR1 and CDR2 from the germline V gene are SEHNR and FQNEAQ (reference sequence). Here the CDR3 reads CASSPPGGGGNEQFF. Here the CDR3 DNA reads TGTGCCAGCAGTCCCCCTGGAGGGGGCGGGAATGAGCAGTTCTTC.

This chain joins TRBV10-1 and TRBJ2-3; TRBD2 matches 12 bases. The V and J ends lost 6 bases and 7 bases, in that order; junction bases with no gene match: 2. Germline values: CDR1 WNHNN, CDR2 SYGVQD (reference sequence). CDR3 size: 13 residues. The CDR3 sequence: CASRGLAGNTQYF. In nucleotides, the CDR3 is TGCGCCAGCAGAGGACTAGCGGGAAATACGCAGTATTTT.

V gene TRBV11-1 combines with J gene TRBJ2-5; TRBD2 matches at 8 bases. The V gene end was trimmed by 3 bases and the J gene end by 5 bases; junction bases not matched to a gene: 11. Germline lookup yields CDR1 SGHAT and CDR2 FQDESV (reference sequence). CDR3 length: 16 amino acids. CDR3 residues: CASSFLPGGLWETQYF. CDR3 sequence (DNA): TGTGCCAGCAGCTTCCTTCCGGGGGGGCTATGGGAGACCCAGTACTTC.

This clonotype was seen a handful of times. The J gene is TRBJ1-2, the V gene TRBV20-1, with D unclear. The germline CDR1 and CDR2 sequences are DFQATT and SNEGSKA (reference sequence). This CDR3 is 15 amino acids long. V was clipped by 0 bases and J by 1 base, with 12 bases between them. The DNA of the CDR3 is TGCAGTGCTAGAGATAGGGCAGCGCTTAACTATGGCTACACCTTC. Its translation: CSARDRAALNYGYTF.

The rearrangement links TRBV2 to TRBJ2-7, with D tentatively TRBD1 (5 bases). Germline loops: CDR1 SNHLY, CDR2 FYNNEI. Trimming pared 7 bases from V and 2 bases from J, leaving 18 bases between. The CDR3 runs to 15 residues. CDR3 region: CASIRADTVTYEQYF. The CDR3 region has the DNA TGTGCCAGCATTCGGGCGGACACCGTAACCTACGAGCAGTACTTC.

In its sample, this clonotype was seen once. V usage is TRBV4-2 and J usage is TRBJ2-4; 7 nucleotides line up with TRBD1. The CDR3 has 17 amino acids. V dropped 0 bases and J dropped 9; count of bases not matched to a gene: 14. The germline CDR1 and CDR2 sequences are LGHNA and YNFKEQ. The CDR3 here is CASSQDPGGAAESIQYF. The CDR3 nucleotides are TGTGCCAGCAGCCAAGATCCAGGGGGAGCAGCCGAAAGCATTCAGTACTTC.

J is TRBJ1-2 and V is TRBV25-1; D possibly corresponds to TRBD1 (5 bases). Trimming cost V 5 bases and J 4 bases, with 14 bases left between them. Germline V gene sequence: CDR1 MGHDK, CDR2 SYGVNS. This CDR3 is 14 amino acids long. This CDR3 is CASSLAGDRYGYTF. The CDR3, as DNA: TGTGCCAGCAGTTTGGCCGGGGACCGCTATGGCTACACCTTC.

This clonotype was seen a handful of times. The V and J genes are TRBV6-1 and TRBJ2-5, with no clear D. Deletions cut 1 base from V and 6 bases from J, with 9 bases between. CDR1 is MNHNS, CDR2 SASEGT, per germline. The CDR3 loop spans 13 amino acids. CDR3 sequence reads: CASSEGRLKTQYF. In nucleotides, the CDR3 is TGTGCCAGCAGTGAAGGGCGCTTGAAGACCCAGTACTTC.

The chain uses TRBV10-1 and TRBJ2-4; D is uncertain. The tail of the sequence fits TRBJ2-7 better, so the J call may be wrong. In germline, CDR1 is WNHNN, CDR2 SYGVQD (reference sequence). The CDR3 has 14 amino acids. DNA for the CDR3: TGCGCCAGCAGTGAGATCTGGGGTCTATACGAGCAGTACTTC. Translated, it gives CASSEIWGLYEQYF.

This clonotype was counted only a few times. V is TRBV9 and J is TRBJ1-4; TRBD1 is a possible D gene (5 bases). V was cut by 3 bases and J by 7 bases, with 16 bases left in between. There are 15 residues in the CDR3. Germline CDR1 SGDLS, CDR2 YYNGEE. Written as DNA, the CDR3 is TGTGCCAGCAGCGCCCGGGACCAGCGATCTGAAAAACTGTTTTTT. Protein sequence: CASSARDQRSEKLFF. Complete variable domain (other parts from reference TRBV9 and TRBJ1-4): DSGVTQTPKHLITATGQRVTLRCSPRSGDLSVYWYQQSLDQGLQFLIQYYNGEERAKGNILERFSAQQFPDLHSELNLSSLELGDSALYFCASSARDQRSEKLFFGSGTQLSVL.

The chain employs TRBV6-1 and TRBJ2-5, with 11 bases that match TRBD2. Germline loops: CDR1 MNHNS, CDR2 SASEGT. The length of the CDR3 is 18 residues. With 2 bases clipped from V and 2 bases from J, the junction kept 10 bases outside the gene matches. CDR3 nucleotides: TGTGCCAGCAGTGAATGGGGGGGACTAGCGGCCCTTCAAGAGACCCAGTACTTC. Encoded protein: CASSEWGGLAALQETQYF.

The chain carries TRBV20-1 and TRBJ2-7; a weak D match, TRBD2 (5 bases). The germline V gene has CDR1 DFQATT and CDR2 SNEGSKA (reference sequence). This CDR3 region has 13 residues. Trimming took off 0 bases at V and 2 bases at J, with 8 bases between the two ends. The CDR3 protein is CSARDPAAYEQYF. CDR3 DNA: TGCAGTGCTAGAGATCCAGCGGCCTACGAGCAGTACTTC.

V is TRBV18 and J is TRBJ2-3; D is unclear. The CDR3 extends over 15 amino acids. Germline CDR1 reads KGHSH; CDR2 reads LQKENI. Trimming took 3 bases from V and 1 from J, leaving 11 bases between them. The CDR3 here is CASSPPGFGTDTQYF. For the CDR3, the DNA is TGTGCCAGCTCACCTCCCGGGTTCGGCACAGATACGCAGTATTTT. Using reference TRBV18 and TRBJ2-3 for the parts outside the CDR3, the full variable domain is NAGVMQNPRHLVRRRGQEARLRCSPMKGHSHVYWYRQLPEEGLKFMVYLQKENIIDESGMPKERFSAEFPKEGPSILRIQQVVRGDSAAYFCASSPPGFGTDTQYFGPGTRLTVL.

This clonotype was picked up a small number of times. The CDR3 loop is CANPTGLLSGANVLTF. DNA of the CDR3: TGCGCCAATCCGACAGGTCTCCTCTCTGGGGCCAACGTCCTGACTTTC. The chain links TRBV5-1 to TRBJ2-6, with D perhaps matching TRBD1 (6 bases). Trimming shortened V by 9 bases and J by 0 bases, and 16 bases separated the two germline ends. The length of the CDR3 is 16 residues. The germline CDR1 and CDR2 sequences are SGHRS and YFSETQ.

CDR3 bases: TGTGCCAGCAGCCAAGATAAGGCGGAGAGCTCCTACGAGCAGTACTTC. The encoded protein is CASSQDKAESSYEQYF. The chain employs TRBV4-2 and TRBJ2-7; no clear D gene. Trimming removed 0 bases from V and 0 bases from J, with 12 bases in between. The CDR3 sequence is 16 residues long. From germline, CDR1 is LGHNA and CDR2 YNFKEQ.